This T cell receptor beta chain derives from a study of Ad26.COV2.S vaccination and SARS-CoV-2 variants. Sequencing used immunoSEQ multiplex PCR; TCRdb keeps in-frame clones, though not all of them. This table holds some 180,000 clones, roughly 87% found once. The CDR3 consists of 15 residues. The V gene's germline CDR1 is MNHNS and CDR2 SASEGT. The ends were cut back, 0 bases at V and 4 bases at J, with 12 bases in the middle. Findings of the study overall: With respect to non-spike TCR breadth, vaccine and placebo recipients were similar.

As to this clone: The antigen remains unidentified.

This receptor was obtained from a human donor who had recovered from COVID-19. The sequencing here drew on peripheral blood, taken after recovery from COVID-19. This chain uses TRBV6-1 with TRBJ1-1; D unclear. CDR3 protein: CASSEAPLSGTEAFF. The CDR3 DNA is TGTGCCAGCAGTGAAGCCCCCTTGAGTGGCACTGAAGCTTTCTTT.